This TCR beta chain was obtained from a study of CD8 T cells in ankylosing spondylitis. From germline, CDR1 is LGHNA and CDR2 YSLEER. This CDR3 region has 17 residues. After removal of 0 bases from V and 3 bases from J, the junction contained 7 bases not matched to a gene. TCRdb fed the 5' RACE reads into MiXCR, producing one record per CDR3 protein. The sample lists over 600,000 distinct CDR3 sequences; around 17% were seen once. This clonotype occurred a few times. Its antigen is unidentified. Study-level points and caveats: Apparently characteristic of ankylosing spondylitis blood was a TCR beta motif (under ten highly homologous variants). Reactive arthritis synovial fluid and blood previously showed some of these motif variants. Disease-linked clones bore a CD8+ phenotype and were relatively rare in peripheral blood.

This clonotype originated in a male donor with ankylosing spondylitis. The sample was blood, either unsorted or a sorted T cell fraction (not recorded which). The V and J genes are TRBV4-3 and TRBJ2-5; 10 nucleotides match TRBD2. Written as DNA, the CDR3 is TGCGCCAGCAGCCAAGATACTAGCGGGATGCGAGAAGAGACCCAGTACTTC. Its translation: CASSQDTSGMREETQYF.